This TCR beta chain was profiled in a study of blood T cell repertoires in COVID-19 (dated by TCRdb to about 2020). At the level of the whole study: Samples covering the acute and convalescent phases of COVID-19 were provided by collaborators in the United States, Italy and Spain. Samples came from the ongoing ImmuneRACE study (first 160 participants) plus 1,254 subjects from 6 global collaborators. Sample metadata almost always included a de-identified subject ID, COVID-19 status, age in years and sex. Where available, HLA class I and class II types were obtained from metadata supplied by the sample provider rather than from assay-based typing. Deeply sampled blood TCRbeta repertoires from subjects exposed to, actively infected with, or recovered from COVID-19 were included in the dataset. The material from the prospective study consisted of cDNA or gDNA derived from T cells, B-cell-depleted T cells, or PBMCs. The repertoires were released in a freely available public database intended as a resource for research on the immune response to SARS-CoV-2. What the research found in general, with its limitations: The amount of clinical and demographic metadata varied by source and participant and was provided uncurated.

Whole blood was collected in K2EDTA tubes by collaborating institutions according to the institutions' own protocols. For TCRbeta analysis, collaborators shipped samples in one of three forms: frozen whole blood, isolated PBMCs, or DNA extracted from either of those sample types. TCRbeta CDR3 regions were amplified from genomic DNA using the immunoSEQ Assay, a bias-controlled multiplex PCR. The authors' analysis ran thus. Nucleated cell counts per sample were estimated from amplification of reference gene primers within the assay. To quantify the absolute abundance of each unique TCRbeta CDR3 rearrangement, sequence reads were collapsed and filtered. For each sample, productive Simpson clonality was calculated by taking the square root of Simpson's diversity index across productive rearrangements. Not all clones reach the TCRdb copy of this immuneACCESS table, which keeps in-frame sequences only. Checked studies attribute under half of the gap to unresolved V genes and leave the rest unexplained. V and J calls and clone size are as listed in that table; D and trimming were resolved from the DNA. Present in this sample are about 56,000 clones, 89% of which were seen just once. The ten most abundant clones make up about 18% of the sample.

The CDR3, cysteine through phenylalanine, is 17 amino acids long. The CDR3 DNA has 51 bases and is translated from base 1. V lost 0 bases and J lost 6 bases, and the count of bases not matched to a germline gene is 8. The germline V gene (reference sequence) yields LNHNV for CDR1 and YYDKDF for CDR2. The count of this clone is one. The antigen this receptor binds is unknown. Base qualities are missing; no much larger clone stands one base away. The sequenced material came from peripheral blood. The receptor chain draws on TRBV15 and TRBJ2-1, with 10 bases matching TRBD1. The receptor was derived from a human donor in a cohort sampled during active COVID-19. The sequenced DNA is TGTGCCACCAGCAGAGATAGACAGGGGGCATGGGGCAATGAGCAGTTCTTC. Its protein reads: CATSRDRQGAWGNEQFF.